The source of this T cell receptor beta chain is a study of blood T cell repertoires in COVID-19. Study background: Whether acute or convalescent, the COVID-19 samples came from the United States, Italy and Spain. Sample material is recorded as cDNA or gDNA derived from T cells, B-cell-depleted T cells, or PBMCs.

As processed by the authors: Estimation of nucleated cell counts was performed using reference gene primer amplification. The method was immunoSEQ multiplex PCR; TCRdb's version includes in-frame clones alone and lacks a portion of them. From that table come the V and J calls and clone size; the DNA was used to work out D and trimming. The top ten clones hold around 0.72% of a sample with around 230,000 clones, 80% to 90% of them seen once. Per germline, CDR1 SGHAT and CDR2 FQNNGV. The CDR3 totals 15 residues. Deletions cut 1 base from V and 5 bases from J, with 14 bases between. In regard to this clone: Other nucleotide sequences in the sample specify the same CDR3.

The material sequenced was peripheral blood. The TCR sequence derives from a middle-aged man with acute or convalescent COVID-19. The genes are TRBV11-2 and TRBJ2-5, with D possibly matching TRBD2 (7 bases). The DNA of the CDR3 is TGTGCCAGCAGCTTAGGCGGGGGCGTGAGGGAGACCCAGTACTTC. Translated, it gives CASSLGGGVRETQYF.